Below, 7 T cell receptor beta chains from the same sample are listed, as sequenced in a study of persistence of HIV-infected CD4 T cells. The libraries were made with immunoSEQ version 4 in survey mode. Libraries were prepared by immunoSEQ multiplex PCR; TCRdb keeps only in-frame clonotypes and omits some of them. The data show about 40,000 clones, with roughly 89% seen just once and approximately 1.3% held by the top ten. This nonspecific control used anti-CD3/anti-CD28 bead stimulation of CD4+ T cells. Responding CD4+ T cells were sorted by upregulation of both CD40 ligand and CD69. Their target antigens are unknown. The sample in question was CD4+ T cells sorted from PBMCs after approximately 20-hour stimulation, obtained from a patient who received antiretroviral therapy. These receptors were obtained from an adult man with HIV who was CMV-seropositive.

This clone was found once. An end of the junction differs from the germline gene, which may be a read error. The rearrangement links TRBV7-9 to TRBJ2-1; TRBD2 matches 10 bases. CDR3 size: 13 residues. In germline, CDR1 is SEHNR, CDR2 FQNEAQ (reference sequence). The CDR3: CASSLVTSGDRIF. CDR3 sequence (DNA): TGTGCCAGCAGCTTAGTTACTAGCGGGGATCGCATCTTC.

V and J are TRBV12-5 and TRBJ2-2; no clear D gene. The CDR3 covers 13 residues. Germline CDR1 LGHNT, CDR2 FRNRAP. V was pared by 1 base and J by 1 base, with 1 base between. The CDR3 loop is CASGLENTGELFF. In DNA form, the CDR3 reads TGTGCTAGTGGTTTGGAGAACACCGGGGAGCTGTTTTTT. Full variable domain (remainder filled in from reference TRBV12-5 and TRBJ2-2): DARVTQTPRHKVTEMGQEVTMRCQPILGHNTVFWYRQTMMQGLELLAYFRNRAPLDDSGMPKDRFSAEMPDATLATLKIQPSEPRDSAVYFCASGLENTGELFFGEGSRLTVL.

J is TRBJ2-3 and V is TRBV20-1, with 10 bases aligning to TRBD2. Germline CDR1 DFQATT, CDR2 SNEGSKA (reference sequence). Unmatched junction bases numbered 6, after V lost 3 bases and J lost 0 bases. The length of the CDR3 is 16 residues. The CDR3 DNA reads TGCAGTGCTAGTGTTAGCGGGGGGCCTAGCACAGATACGCAGTATTTT. It encodes CSASVSGGPSTDTQYF.

Here the CDR3 reads CASSPQGLRTGRNEQFF. Written as DNA, the CDR3 is TGTGCCAGCAGCCCTCAGGGCTTAAGGACAGGGAGGAATGAGCAGTTCTTC. The chain recombines TRBV14 with TRBJ2-1; 8 bases agree with TRBD1. Germline CDR1 and CDR2: SGHDN and FVKESK. Losses at the gene ends were 4 bases for V and 7 bases for J; bases not matched to a gene: 15. The CDR3 spans 17 residues.

This clone showed up just a few times. This sequence joins TRBV5-1 and TRBJ1-5; D not certain. The CDR3 has 15 amino acids. The germline V gene has CDR1 SGHRS and CDR2 YFSETQ. Trimming cost V 4 bases and J 1 base, with 12 bases left between them. CDR3 DNA sequence: TGCGCCAGCAGCCGGGAATTGGAGAGCAATCAGCCCCAGCATTTT. The encoded protein is CASSRELESNQPQHF.

The chain has TRBV14 and TRBJ1-3, with D perhaps matching TRBD1 (5 bases). The CDR3 length is 14 residues. V was trimmed by 4 bases and J by 3 bases, leaving 10 bases between them. Germline CDR1 SGHDN, CDR2 FVKESK. The CDR3 bases are TGTGCCAGCAGCCCACGACAGTTTGGAAACACCATATATTTT. Protein sequence: CASSPRQFGNTIYF.

The rearrangement links TRBV6-5 to TRBJ2-1; tentatively, D is TRBD1 or TRBD2 (5 bases each). This CDR3 is built from 16 residues. Trimming removed 2 bases at V and 4 bases at J, with 15 bases between. CDR1 and CDR2 (germline): MNHEY, SVGAGI. The CDR3 here is CASSYNVQGAYNEQFF. Written as DNA, the CDR3 is TGTGCCAGCAGTTACAACGTCCAGGGAGCTTACAATGAGCAGTTCTTC.